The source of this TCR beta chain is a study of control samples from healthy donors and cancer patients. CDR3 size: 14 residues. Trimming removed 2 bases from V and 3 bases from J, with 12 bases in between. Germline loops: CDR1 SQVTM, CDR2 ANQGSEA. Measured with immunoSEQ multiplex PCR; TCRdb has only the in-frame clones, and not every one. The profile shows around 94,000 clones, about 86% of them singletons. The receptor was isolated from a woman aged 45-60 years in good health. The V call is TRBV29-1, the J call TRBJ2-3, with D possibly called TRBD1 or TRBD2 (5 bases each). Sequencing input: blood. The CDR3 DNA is TGCAGCGTTGAATGGGGGTCGGGGACAGATACGCAGTATTTT. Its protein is CSVEWGSGTDTQYF.